The source of this TCR beta chain is a study of blood T cell repertoires in COVID-19. Study-wide background: From the United States, Italy and Spain came samples of acute and convalescent COVID-19. Sources were T cells, B-cell-depleted T cells, or PBMCs; the material itself was cDNA or gDNA.

Some clones are missing from TCRdb's copy, which holds only in-frame ones; the method was immunoSEQ multiplex PCR. The sample gives 150,000 to 200,000 clones, nearly 85% of which show up once; 4.5% to 5.5% is in the top ten. CDR1 SQVTM and CDR2 ANQGSEA come from the germline V gene. The CDR3 contains 14 residues. Between the trimmed V and J ends, which lost 7 bases and 3 bases, there was a span of 19 bases. Sample: peripheral blood. The receptor's source is a woman under 40 with acute or convalescent COVID-19. The chain is built from TRBV29-1 and TRBJ2-7; TRBD1 might be the D (5 bases). The CDR3 DNA follows: TGCAGCGCCACACTCGGGTCAGGGCTCTACGAGCAGTACTTC. Protein: CSATLGSGLYEQYF.